Below, 20 T cell receptor beta chains from the same sample are listed, as sequenced in a study of glioma-infiltrating T cells after dendritic cell vaccination. Noted time point: after dendritic cell vaccination, including at tumor progression/relapse. Using immunoSEQ multiplex PCR, the repertoire was profiled, and TCRdb retains in-frame clones only, with some absent. The top ten hold approximately 2.1% of the sample, which has 75,000 to 95,000 clones, around four fifths seen once. This material consisted of blood, taken after dendritic cell vaccination. The receptor set was obtained from a human donor with glioblastoma.

The V call is TRBV7-2, the J call TRBJ2-3, with TRBD2 matching 8 bases. The V and J ends lost 5 bases and 5 bases, in that order; junction bases with no gene match: 3. CDR3 length equals 13 residues. Germline CDR1 is SGHTA and CDR2 is FQGNSA. The CDR3 protein is CASSGRGGDTQYF. The CDR3 bases are TGTGCCAGCAGCGGCCGGGGGGGAGATACGCAGTATTTT.

The chain joins TRBV11-3 to TRBJ2-1; D unclear. This CDR3 contains 14 residues. Trimming took off 4 bases at V and 0 bases at J, with 7 bases between the two ends. Germline V gives CDR1 SGHNT, CDR2 YENEEA. The CDR3 region is CASSYGGSYNEQFF. CDR3 coding DNA: TGTGCCAGCAGCTATGGCGGCTCCTACAATGAGCAGTTCTTC.

CDR3 sequence reads: CASSYSRLAGTGELFF. The CDR3 nucleotides read TGTGCCAGCAGTTACTCGCGTCTAGCGGGAACCGGGGAGCTGTTTTTT. The chain employs TRBV6-6 and TRBJ2-2; 9 nucleotides line up with TRBD2. V was pared by 0 bases and J by 5 bases, with 4 bases of the junction left unmatched. The CDR3 has 16 residues. The germline V gene encodes CDR1 MNHNY and CDR2 SVGAGI (reference sequence).

This clone has only a few counts. V gene TRBV5-6 combines with J gene TRBJ1-2, with D possibly TRBD1 on 5 matching bases. Trimming pared 0 bases from V and 5 bases from J, leaving 11 bases between. The CDR3 covers 14 residues. CDR1 and CDR2 (germline): SGHDT, YYEEEE. This CDR3 is CASSLAWTFYGYTF. In nucleotides, the CDR3 is TGTGCCAGCAGCTTGGCCTGGACATTTTATGGCTACACCTTC.

The chain joins TRBV7-9 to TRBJ2-6, with 11 bases lining up with TRBD2. V was clipped by 5 bases and J by 2 bases; unmatched bases: 2. The germline V gene has CDR1 SEHNR and CDR2 FQNEAQ (reference sequence). CDR3 length: 16 residues. The CDR3 protein is CASSQTSGTGANVLTF. Here the CDR3 DNA reads TGTGCCAGCAGCCAGACTAGCGGGACTGGGGCCAACGTCCTGACTTTC.

The rearrangement uses TRBV2 and TRBJ2-1; 9 bases align to TRBD1. J was trimmed by 7 bases and V by 5 bases; bases with no gene match: 6. Germline assignment: CDR1 SNHLY and CDR2 FYNNEI. The length of the CDR3 is 14 residues. CDR3 amino acids: CASSLQGAQNEQFF. The CDR3 DNA is TGTGCCAGCAGTCTACAGGGGGCGCAAAATGAGCAGTTCTTC.

CDR3 nucleotide sequence: TGTGCCAGCTCACCACCCCCCCTAGCGGGGGTGGAGACCCAGTACTTC. Protein product: CASSPPPLAGVETQYF. The gene calls are TRBV18 and TRBJ2-5; 10 positions agree with TRBD2. The CDR3 spans 16 residues. Germline-derived CDR1 and CDR2 are KGHSH and LQKENI. V was clipped by 0 bases and J by 5 bases; unmatched bases: 6.

The rearrangement uses TRBV9 and TRBJ1-1, with TRBD1 as a possible D gene (6 bases). This CDR3 has 15 amino acids. Germline loops: CDR1 SGDLS, CDR2 YYNGEE. Trimming removed 4 bases from V and 0 bases from J, with 13 bases in between. The CDR3 loop reads CASSLRTDMNTEAFF. The DNA for the CDR3 is TGTGCCAGCAGCCTCCGGACAGATATGAACACTGAAGCTTTCTTT.

As DNA, the CDR3 is TGTGCCAGCAGTTTTCCGTCAGGGGGAGAGACCCAGTACTTC. This codes for CASSFPSGGETQYF. The V and J genes are TRBV28 and TRBJ2-5, with 7 bases fitting TRBD1. V was pared by 3 bases and J by 4 bases, with 5 bases of the junction left unmatched. There are 14 residues in the CDR3. Germline V gene sequence: CDR1 MDHEN, CDR2 SYDVKM.

The chain is built from TRBV5-1 and TRBJ1-2; 7 nucleotides match TRBD1. Trimming cost V 1 base and J 3 bases; bases outside gene matches: 0. This CDR3 is built from 13 residues. Germline CDR1 and CDR2: SGHRS and YFSETQ. CDR3 residues: CASSLTGDYGYTF. The DNA of the CDR3 is TGCGCCAGCAGCTTGACAGGGGACTATGGCTACACCTTC.

The rearrangement joins TRBV27 to TRBJ1-4; D uncertain. CDR3 length: 14 amino acids. Trimming pared 5 bases from V and 0 bases from J, leaving 7 bases between. The germline V gene encodes CDR1 MNHEY and CDR2 SMNVEV (reference sequence). The CDR3 DNA follows: TGTGCCAGCAGTGGACTTGCAACTAATGAAAAACTGTTTTTT. As protein: CASSGLATNEKLFF.

The chain combines TRBV5-1 with TRBJ2-5; D possibly corresponds to TRBD1 (6 bases). Germline CDR1 and CDR2: SGHRS and YFSETQ. Trimming took 1 base from V and 5 from J, leaving 12 bases between them. The CDR3 has 14 amino acids. As DNA, the CDR3 is TGCGCCAGCAGCTTGAGGGGGAGAGGGGAGACCCAGTACTTC. Protein: CASSLRGRGETQYF. Full variable domain (outside the CDR3, taken from reference TRBV5-1 and TRBJ2-5): KAGVTQTPRYLIKTRGQQVTLSCSPISGHRSVSWYQQTPGQGLQFLFEYFSETQRNKGNFPGRFSGRQFSNSRSEMNVSTLELGDSALYLCASSLRGRGETQYFGPGTRLLVL.

V gene TRBV15 combines with J gene TRBJ1-5; D is perhaps TRBD1 (5 bases). The V gene's germline CDR1 is LNHNV and CDR2 YYDKDF (reference sequence). Trimming removed 1 base from V and 3 bases from J, with 10 bases in between. The CDR3 contains 15 residues. The chain's CDR3 is CATSRGGAVNQPQHF. The CDR3 DNA reads as TGTGCCACCAGCAGAGGTGGGGCCGTCAATCAGCCCCAGCATTTT. The full variable domain, completed using reference TRBV15 and TRBJ1-5, is DAMVIQNPRYQVTQFGKPVTLSCSQTLNHNVMYWYQQKSSQAPKLLFHYYDKDFNNEADTPDNFQSRRPNTSFCFLDIRSPGLGDTAMYLCATSRGGAVNQPQHFGDGTRLSIL.

The V gene is TRBV28, the J gene TRBJ1-1; the D gene is possibly TRBD1 (5 bases). Trimming pared 3 bases from V and 7 bases from J, leaving 9 bases between. Germline values: CDR1 MDHEN, CDR2 SYDVKM. This CDR3 region has 12 residues. CDR3: CASSLVGHEAFF. The CDR3 DNA reads as TGTGCCAGCAGTTTGGTGGGGCATGAAGCTTTCTTT.

This chain uses TRBV14 with TRBJ2-5; D is possibly TRBD2 (5 bases). The CDR3 runs to 16 residues. The germline gives CDR1 SGHDN, CDR2 FVKESK. Trimming pared 0 bases from V and 5 bases from J, leaving 16 bases between. This chain's CDR3 is CASSQDLALSMETQYF. In nucleotides, the CDR3 is TGTGCCAGCAGCCAAGATTTAGCGTTATCGATGGAGACCCAGTACTTC.

The J gene is TRBJ1-1, the V gene TRBV15; D gene unclear. Trimming removed 1 base from V and 4 bases from J, with 13 bases in between. The CDR3 has 15 residues. Germline-derived CDR1 and CDR2 are LNHNV and YYDKDF (reference sequence). CDR3 DNA: TGTGCCACCAGCAGAGGCGTAGGGAGAATCACTGAAGCTTTCTTT. Residues: CATSRGVGRITEAFF.

The chain combines TRBV5-6 with TRBJ2-4; TRBD2 is a possible D gene (6 bases). The length of the CDR3 is 18 residues. Trimming took 4 bases from V and 1 from J, leaving 21 bases between them. Germline values: CDR1 SGHDT, CDR2 YYEEEE. The CDR3 nucleotides read TGTGCCAGCAGCCTTTCAATCGGAGGGTCGAGGGCCAAAAACATTCAGTACTTC. It specifies CASSLSIGGSRAKNIQYF.

The chain is built from TRBV7-9 and TRBJ1-1; 7 bases agree with TRBD1. The CDR3 contains 15 residues. V lost 4 bases to trimming and J lost 5 bases; unmatched junction nucleotides: 10. From germline, CDR1 is SEHNR and CDR2 FQNEAQ (reference sequence). The CDR3 bases are TGTGCCAGCAGCTCACCGGGACAGCCTGTGACTGAAGCTTTCTTT. Amino acids: CASSSPGQPVTEAFF.

This clone has only a few counts. J is TRBJ2-5 and V is TRBV5-1; 15 positions match TRBD2. From germline, CDR1 is SGHRS and CDR2 YFSETQ. The length of the CDR3 is 15 residues. Losses at the gene ends were 3 bases for V and 6 bases for J; bases not matched to a gene: 3. The CDR3 here is CASSSGLAGGKTQYF. CDR3 bases: TGCGCCAGCAGCTCGGGACTAGCGGGAGGAAAGACCCAGTACTTC. Filled out from reference TRBV5-1 and TRBJ2-5, the complete variable domain reads KAGVTQTPRYLIKTRGQQVTLSCSPISGHRSVSWYQQTPGQGLQFLFEYFSETQRNKGNFPGRFSGRQFSNSRSEMNVSTLELGDSALYLCASSSGLAGGKTQYFGPGTRLLVL.

This rearrangement joins TRBV5-6 to TRBJ1-5; the D gene is possibly TRBD1 (5 bases). Germline CDR1 reads SGHDT; CDR2 reads YYEEEE. V shed 0 bases and J shed 5 bases, with 12 bases lying between them. The CDR3 runs to 15 residues. CDR3 nucleotides: TGTGCCAGCAGCTTGGGGTCCAGGGCCTATCAGCCCCAGCATTTT. Translating gives CASSLGSRAYQPQHF.